This entry concerns a single T cell receptor beta chain. The sample carries other DNA sequences with the same CDR3. The data derive from a study of blood T cell repertoires in COVID-19. Study in general: Sample material is recorded as cDNA or gDNA derived from T cells, B-cell-depleted T cells, or PBMCs.

In the study's own analysis: Amplification of reference gene primers provided the estimated nucleated cell counts. The data were produced by immunoSEQ multiplex PCR, yet TCRdb's version contains in-frame clones alone and is incomplete. V and J calls plus clone size are reproduced from that table; the DNA served to infer D and trimming. The sample yields 200,000 to 300,000 clones, 84% seen once. The TCR comes from a man aged 45 to 65 with acute or convalescent COVID-19. The sequenced sample was peripheral blood.

The CDR3 sequence is CASSLGLAGDEQYF. In DNA, the CDR3 is TGTGCCAGCAGCTTAGGGCTAGCGGGGGACGAGCAGTACTTC. The chain carries TRBV7-9 and TRBJ2-7, with 10 bases aligning to TRBD2. Trimming removed 1 base from V and 5 bases from J; junction bases left unmatched: 2. Germline CDR1 reads SEHNR; CDR2 reads FQNEAQ (reference sequence). CDR3 length equals 14 residues. The full variable domain, rest sourced from reference TRBV7-9 and TRBJ2-7, is DTGVSQNPRHKITKRGQNVTFRCDPISEHNRLYWYRQTLGQGPEFLTYFQNEAQLEKSRLLSDRFSAERPKGSFSTLEIQRTEQGDSAMYLCASSLGLAGDEQYFGPGTRLTVT.